This entry describes one T cell receptor beta chain. No antigen is known for it. No qualities accompany the bases; no much larger clone lies one base away. Explained via the paper, the time point label denotes: 30 days after allogeneic hematopoietic stem cell transplantation. At 30 days after allogeneic hematopoietic stem cell transplantation, peripheral blood mononuclear cells were collected from the patients. The sample originates from a study of regulatory T cells after allogeneic stem cell transplantation listed by TCRdb under 2018. Background on the whole study: Patients were stratified according to whether acute graft-versus-host disease had developed within 100 days after stem cell transplantation. Fluorescence-activated cell sorting was used to isolate CD4+CD25+CD127- regulatory T cells from patient PBMCs. Conventional CD4+ T cells defined as CD4+CD25+/-CD127+ were also sorted and TCR-sequenced for comparison in the study. The study compared the regulatory T-cell TCR repertoire after allogeneic stem cell transplantation between patients with and without acute graft-versus-host disease. Results the study describes overall, beyond this receptor: In non-GvHD patients, the top 10 regulatory T-cell clones took up a significantly larger share of the repertoire, which suggests expansion of presumably allo-specific protective clones. A less diverse, more focused regulatory T-cell TCR repertoire was observed in patients without graft-versus-host disease than in patients with the disease. No regulatory T-cell clones were found in all patients, and the number of sorted cells showed no significant correlation with the inverse Simpson index. Diversity of the conventional CD4+ T-cell repertoire was not significantly different between patients with graft-versus-host disease and patients without graft-versus-host disease. Because of the small patient sample size, validation of the findings in a larger cohort was required.

For sequencing, an Illumina MiSeq was employed. The SMARTer RACE cDNA Amplification kit was used to reverse transcribe the RNA, and the TCR beta CDR3 region was then amplified. RNA from sorted cells was extracted with the RNeasy Mini Kit. Illumina paired-end sequencing was applied to the TCR beta amplicons. On the study's bioinformatics: MiXCR, VDJtools and the tcR R package were used for TCR repertoire analysis. The inverse Simpson index was used to measure diversity, and clones were grouped as rare, small, medium or expanded based on each clone's proportion of the repertoire. TCRdb took the public reads, trimmed them with fastp at Q25, ran MiXCR for clone calling and kept in-frame beta chains. Each entry is one CDR3 protein sequence, shown with its most common DNA and genes. TCRdb, rather than the study authors, made the V and J calls. For this sample there are 4,000 to 5,000 distinct CDR3 sequences; around 97% appear just once. The top ten clonotypes cover around 37% of the sample.

Sequences SGHRS (CDR1) and YFSETQ (CDR2) are obtained from the germline V gene. The CDR3 has 16 amino acids, counting the end cysteine and phenylalanine. The entry retains the CDR3 DNA only, 48 bases that are in frame from base 1. The TCR comes from a human patient who had an allogeneic stem cell transplant, so the T cells may come from the graft donor. The sequence joins TRBV5-1 to TRBJ2-7; too little of a D gene remains to name it. Sample: sorted CD4+ T cells from blood (whether regulatory or conventional is not recorded), taken 30 days after allogeneic stem cell transplant. The DNA sequence follows: TGCGGCAGTCAACCTGGTACTGGCGAGAACTACTACGAGCAGTACTTC. This translates into CGSQPGTGENYYEQYF.